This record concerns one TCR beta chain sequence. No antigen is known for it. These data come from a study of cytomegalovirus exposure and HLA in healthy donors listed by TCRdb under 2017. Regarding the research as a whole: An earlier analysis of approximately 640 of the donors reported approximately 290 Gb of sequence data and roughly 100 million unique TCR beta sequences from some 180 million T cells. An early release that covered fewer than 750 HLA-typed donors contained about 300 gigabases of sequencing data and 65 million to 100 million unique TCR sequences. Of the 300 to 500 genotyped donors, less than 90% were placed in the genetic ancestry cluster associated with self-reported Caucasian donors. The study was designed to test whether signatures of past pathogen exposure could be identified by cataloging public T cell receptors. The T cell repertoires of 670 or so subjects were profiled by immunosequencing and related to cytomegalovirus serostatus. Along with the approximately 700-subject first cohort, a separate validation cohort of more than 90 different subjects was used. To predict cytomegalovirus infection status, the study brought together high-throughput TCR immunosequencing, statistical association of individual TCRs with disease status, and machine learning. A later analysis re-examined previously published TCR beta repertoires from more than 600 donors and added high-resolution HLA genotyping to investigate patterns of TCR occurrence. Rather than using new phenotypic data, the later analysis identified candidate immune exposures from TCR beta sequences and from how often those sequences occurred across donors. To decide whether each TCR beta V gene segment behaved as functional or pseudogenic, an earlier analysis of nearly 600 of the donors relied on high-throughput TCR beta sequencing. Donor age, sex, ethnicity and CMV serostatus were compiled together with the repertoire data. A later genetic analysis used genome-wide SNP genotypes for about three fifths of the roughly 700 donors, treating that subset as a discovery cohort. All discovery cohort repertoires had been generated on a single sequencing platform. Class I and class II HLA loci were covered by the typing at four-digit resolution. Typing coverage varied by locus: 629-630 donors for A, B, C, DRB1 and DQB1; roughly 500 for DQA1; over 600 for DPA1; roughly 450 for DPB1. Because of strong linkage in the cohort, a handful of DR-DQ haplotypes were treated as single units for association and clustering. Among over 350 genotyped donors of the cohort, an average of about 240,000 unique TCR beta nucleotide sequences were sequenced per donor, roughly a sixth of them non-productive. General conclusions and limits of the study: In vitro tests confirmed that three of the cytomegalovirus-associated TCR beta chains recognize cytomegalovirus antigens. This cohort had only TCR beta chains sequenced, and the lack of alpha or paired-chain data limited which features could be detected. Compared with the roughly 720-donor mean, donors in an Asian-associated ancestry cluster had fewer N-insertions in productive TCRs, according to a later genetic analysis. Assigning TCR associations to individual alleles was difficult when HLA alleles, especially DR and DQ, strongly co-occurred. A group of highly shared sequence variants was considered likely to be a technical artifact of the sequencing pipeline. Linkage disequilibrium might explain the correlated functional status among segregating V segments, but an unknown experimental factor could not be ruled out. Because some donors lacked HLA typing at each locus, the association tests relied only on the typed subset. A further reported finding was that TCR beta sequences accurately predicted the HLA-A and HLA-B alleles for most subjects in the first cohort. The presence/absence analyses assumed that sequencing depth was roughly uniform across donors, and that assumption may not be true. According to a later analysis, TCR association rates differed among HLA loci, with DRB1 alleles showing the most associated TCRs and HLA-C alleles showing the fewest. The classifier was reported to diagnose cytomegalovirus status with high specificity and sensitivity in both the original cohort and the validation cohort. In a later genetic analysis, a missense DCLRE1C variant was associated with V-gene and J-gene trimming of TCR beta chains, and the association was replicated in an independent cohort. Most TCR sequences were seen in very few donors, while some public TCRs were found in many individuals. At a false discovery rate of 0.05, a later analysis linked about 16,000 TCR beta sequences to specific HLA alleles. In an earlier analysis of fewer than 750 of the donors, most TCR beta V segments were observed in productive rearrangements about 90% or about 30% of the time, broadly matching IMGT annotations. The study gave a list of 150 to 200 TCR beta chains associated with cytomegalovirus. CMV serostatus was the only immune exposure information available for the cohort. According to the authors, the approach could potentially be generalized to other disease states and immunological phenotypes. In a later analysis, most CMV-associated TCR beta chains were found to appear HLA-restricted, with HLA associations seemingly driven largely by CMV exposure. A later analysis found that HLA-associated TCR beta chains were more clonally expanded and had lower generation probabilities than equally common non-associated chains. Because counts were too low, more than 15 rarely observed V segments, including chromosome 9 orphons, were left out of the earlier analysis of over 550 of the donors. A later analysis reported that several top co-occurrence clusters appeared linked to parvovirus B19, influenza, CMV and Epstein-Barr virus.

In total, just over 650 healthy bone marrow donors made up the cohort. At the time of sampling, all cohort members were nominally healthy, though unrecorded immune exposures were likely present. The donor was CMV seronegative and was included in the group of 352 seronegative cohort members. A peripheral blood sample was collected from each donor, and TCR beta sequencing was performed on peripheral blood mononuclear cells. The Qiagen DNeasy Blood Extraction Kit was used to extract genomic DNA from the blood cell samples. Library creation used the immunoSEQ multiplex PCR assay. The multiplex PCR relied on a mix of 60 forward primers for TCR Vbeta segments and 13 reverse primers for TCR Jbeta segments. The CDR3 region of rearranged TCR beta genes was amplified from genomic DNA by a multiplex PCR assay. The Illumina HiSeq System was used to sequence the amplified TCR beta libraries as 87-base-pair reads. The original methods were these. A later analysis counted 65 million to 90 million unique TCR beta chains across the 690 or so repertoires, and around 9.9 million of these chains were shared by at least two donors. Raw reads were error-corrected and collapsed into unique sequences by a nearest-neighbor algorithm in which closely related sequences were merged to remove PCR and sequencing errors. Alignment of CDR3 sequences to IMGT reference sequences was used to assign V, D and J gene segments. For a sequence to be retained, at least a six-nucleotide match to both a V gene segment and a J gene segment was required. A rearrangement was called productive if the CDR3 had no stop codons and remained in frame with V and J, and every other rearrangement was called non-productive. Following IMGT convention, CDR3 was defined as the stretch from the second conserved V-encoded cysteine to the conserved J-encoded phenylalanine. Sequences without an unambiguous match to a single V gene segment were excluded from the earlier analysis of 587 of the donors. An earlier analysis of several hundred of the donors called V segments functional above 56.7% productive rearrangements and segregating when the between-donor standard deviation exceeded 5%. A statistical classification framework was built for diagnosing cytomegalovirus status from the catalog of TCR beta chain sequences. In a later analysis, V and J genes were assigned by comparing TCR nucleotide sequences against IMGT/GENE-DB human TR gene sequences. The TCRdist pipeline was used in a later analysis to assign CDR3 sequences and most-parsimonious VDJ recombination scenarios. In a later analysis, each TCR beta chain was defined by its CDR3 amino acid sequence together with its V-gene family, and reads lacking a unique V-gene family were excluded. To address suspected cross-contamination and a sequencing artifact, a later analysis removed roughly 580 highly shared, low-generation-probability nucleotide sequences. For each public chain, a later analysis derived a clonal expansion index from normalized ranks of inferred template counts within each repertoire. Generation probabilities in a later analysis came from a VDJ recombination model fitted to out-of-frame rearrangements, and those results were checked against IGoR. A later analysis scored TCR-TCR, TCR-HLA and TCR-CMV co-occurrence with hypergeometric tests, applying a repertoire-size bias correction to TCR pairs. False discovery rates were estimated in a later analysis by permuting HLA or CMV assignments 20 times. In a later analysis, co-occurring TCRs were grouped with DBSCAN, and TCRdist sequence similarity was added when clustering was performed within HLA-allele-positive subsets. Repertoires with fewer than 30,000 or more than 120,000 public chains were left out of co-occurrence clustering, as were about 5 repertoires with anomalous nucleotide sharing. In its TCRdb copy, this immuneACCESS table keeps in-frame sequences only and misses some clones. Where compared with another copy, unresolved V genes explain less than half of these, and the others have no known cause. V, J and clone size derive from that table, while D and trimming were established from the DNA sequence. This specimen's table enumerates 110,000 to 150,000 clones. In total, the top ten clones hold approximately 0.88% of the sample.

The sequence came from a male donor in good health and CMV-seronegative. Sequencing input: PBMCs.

Here the CDR3 is given as CASSLPATGGETQYF. The DNA reads TGTGCCAGCAGCCTCCCGGCGACAGGGGGGGAGACCCAGTACTTC. This sequence uses TRBV6-5 and TRBJ2-5; TRBD1 lines up with 9 middle nucleotides. The CDR3 contains 15 residues, cysteine and phenylalanine counted. Only the CDR3 portion is preserved as DNA: 45 bases, with reading frame beginning at the first base. The germline V gene gives CDR1 as MNHEY and CDR2 as SVGAGI. Trimming takes 6 bases off V and 5 bases off J; junction bases not matched to a gene: 10.